This paragraph covers one T cell receptor (beta chain) sequence. CDR3 length: 16 amino acids. Germline V lookup: CDR1 LGHNA, CDR2 YSLEER. Trimming left V 4 bases short and J 2 bases short, with 14 bases between. This entry belongs to a study of T-cell memory formation after mild COVID-19. One entry per CDR3 protein results from TCRdb running MiXCR on the 5' RACE reads. The table has about 110,000 distinct CDR3 sequences, 15% to 20% seen once. This rearrangement joins TRBV4-3 to TRBJ2-2; no clear D gene. The specimen sequenced was PBMCs or a T cell subset sorted from them (not recorded which). The clonotype originates from a man between 18 and 29 years old who had mild COVID-19 (a few samples of this study predate the infection). Cell type and time point are not known. CDR3 DNA sequence: TGCGCCAGCAGCCCCAGACCAGAACCTAACACCGGGGAGCTGTTTTTT. It specifies CASSPRPEPNTGELFF.